A single T cell receptor beta chain is shown here with its context. The CDR3 has 16 residues. J gave up 8 bases and V 4 bases, and 13 bases lay outside the gene matches. Germline CDR1 is LGHNA and CDR2 is YNFKEQ. In the authors' workflow: How many nucleated cells were present was estimated from reference gene primer amplification. Generated by immunoSEQ multiplex PCR, the TCRdb table keeps only in-frame clones and is missing some. Clone size and the V and J calls come from that table; the DNA yielded D and trimming. The data contain a few hundred thousand clones, about 83% of them singletons. The data belong to a study of blood T cell repertoires in COVID-19. Study background: PBMCs, B-cell-depleted T cells, or T cells were the source of the cDNA or gDNA that made up the material.

This receptor was identified in a woman aged 45 to 65 who had recovered from COVID-19. The sequencing input was PBMCs or T cells enriched from blood (not recorded which). The rearrangement links TRBV4-2 to TRBJ2-1, with 8 bases fitting TRBD1. The CDR3 protein is CASSLQQGGPFDEQFF. The DNA for the CDR3 is TGTGCCAGCAGCCTCCAACAGGGGGGCCCGTTCGATGAGCAGTTCTTC.